Following are 20 T cell receptor beta chains from one sample sequenced in a study of T cell responses to AZD1222 COVID-19 vaccine (dated by TCRdb to the early 2020s). In light of the paper, this sample's time point label describes: baseline before first vaccination. Library method: the immunoSEQ multiplex PCR assay. TCRdb holds this immuneACCESS table with in-frame rearrangements only. Some clones are missing; in checked studies, unresolved V genes explain under half, and the rest has no known cause. The sample table shows 95,000 to 150,000 clones, and around nine tenths are seen once. Roughly 4% of the sample belongs to the ten largest clones. The source material was peripheral blood, sampled on day 0 of AZD1222 vaccination. The source is an adult in good health.

This chain connects TRBV7-8 to TRBJ1-2; maybe TRBD1 (6 bases). This CDR3 is 14 amino acids long. Trimming took off 7 bases at V and 4 bases at J, with 16 bases between the two ends. Germline V lookup: CDR1 SGHVS, CDR2 FQNEAQ. The CDR3 nucleotides read TGTGCCAGCAAACCTAACGGGGGCTCCTATGGCTACACCTTC. This gives the protein CASKPNGGSYGYTF.

The V call is TRBV5-6, the J call TRBJ1-2; 7 bases are a match to TRBD1. The CDR3 totals 14 residues. J was trimmed by 6 bases and V by 1 base; bases with no gene match: 6. Germline CDR1 and CDR2: SGHDT and YYEEEE. The CDR3 nucleotides read TGTGCCAGCAGCTTGCTTGGGACAGTAGATGGCTACACCTTC. Translating gives CASSLLGTVDGYTF.

Worth noting for this clone: An end of the junction differs from the germline gene, which may be a read error. This chain links TRBV7-7 with TRBJ2-3; 12 positions match TRBD2. The CDR3 extends over 15 amino acids. CDR1 and CDR2 (germline): SSHAT, FNYEAQ (reference sequence). CDR3 bases: TGTGCTAGCAGCTCACTAGCGGGGGGCGCAGATACGCAGTATTTT. It translates to CASSSLAGGADTQYF.

The chain carries TRBV19 and TRBJ1-3; D unresolved. Germline CDR1 and CDR2: LNHDA and SQIVND (reference sequence). The V and J ends lost 6 bases and 0 bases respectively, with 12 bases between them. CDR3 length: 15 amino acids. Here the CDR3 reads CASSIGTSSGNTIYF. The DNA for the CDR3 is TGTGCCAGTAGCATCGGCACATCCTCTGGAAACACCATATATTTT. The whole variable domain, filled in from reference TRBV19 and TRBJ1-3, reads DGGITQSPKYLFRKEGQNVTLSCEQNLNHDAMYWYRQDPGQGLRLIYYSQIVNDFQKGDIAEGYSVSREKKESFPLTVTSAQKNPTAFYLCASSIGTSSGNTIYFGEGSWLTVV.

The rearrangement uses TRBV19 and TRBJ1-6; TRBD1 matches at 10 bases. Germline trimming cut 6 bases from V and 8 bases from J; bases unmatched to any gene: 13. Per the germline V gene, CDR1 is LNHDA and CDR2 is SQIVND (reference sequence). The CDR3 is 17 amino acids. In DNA, the CDR3 is TGTGCCAGTAGGCCGAGACAGGGGGCGCTTACGGATTCACCCCTCCACTTT. Amino acid sequence: CASRPRQGALTDSPLHF.

This chain links TRBV27 with TRBJ1-5; no clear D gene. The germline gives CDR1 MNHEY, CDR2 SMNVEV (reference sequence). The V end was cut by 4 bases, the J end by 5 bases, with 9 bases between. CDR3 size: 13 residues. As DNA, the CDR3 is TGTGCCAGCAGTTGGTCAGGCTATCAGCCCCAGCATTTT. Translation gives CASSWSGYQPQHF.

The genes are TRBV6-5 and TRBJ1-2; TRBD1 matches 8 bases. The CDR3 covers 14 residues. V lost 6 bases and J lost 0; bases outside the gene matches: 3. CDR1 is MNHEY and CDR2 is SVGAGI in the germline V gene. In DNA form, the CDR3 reads TGTGCCAGCAGGGGACAGGCCTCTAACTATGGCTACACCTTC. Translated: CASRGQASNYGYTF.

The V and J genes are TRBV19 and TRBJ2-1; 12 bases match TRBD2. Trimming removed 3 bases from V and 0 bases from J; junction bases left unmatched: 6. The germline V gene has CDR1 LNHDA and CDR2 SQIVND (reference sequence). The CDR3 spans 18 residues. CDR3 nucleotides: TGTGCCAGTAGTATTCGGCTAGCGGGGGGGAGCTCCTACAATGAGCAGTTCTTC. Amino acid sequence: CASSIRLAGGSSYNEQFF.

This clone was recorded only once. This chain connects TRBV18 to TRBJ2-5; TRBD2 matches 12 bases. V gave up 3 bases and J gave up 5 bases; unmatched junction bases: 13. The CDR3 consists of 18 residues. The V gene's germline CDR1 is KGHSH and CDR2 LQKENI. CDR3 protein: CASSPSPPSGGAQETQYF. The CDR3 DNA reads as TGTGCCAGCTCACCTTCTCCCCCTAGCGGGGGGGCCCAGGAGACCCAGTACTTC.

The chain carries TRBV3-1 (or the pseudogene TRBV3-2) and TRBJ1-5; the D gene is possibly TRBD1 (5 bases). The germline V gene encodes CDR1 LGHDT and CDR2 YNNKEL (reference sequence). This CDR3 is 15 amino acids long. V lost 0 bases and J lost 6, with 12 bases in between. In DNA form, the CDR3 reads TGTGCCAGCAGCCAAGATCCGCAGGGAGGTCAGCCCCAGCATTTT. It specifies CASSQDPQGGQPQHF.

This chain uses TRBV18 with TRBJ2-5; D is unresolved. The CDR3 contains 11 residues. CDR1 and CDR2 (germline): KGHSH, LQKENI. V was clipped by 4 bases and J by 3 bases, with 3 bases between them. Here the CDR3 DNA reads TGTGCCAGCTCACGGGAAGAGACCCAGTACTTC. Its translation is CASSREETQYF.

V is TRBV3-1 (or the pseudogene TRBV3-2) and J is TRBJ2-7, with 11 bases fitting TRBD2. CDR1 LGHDT and CDR2 YNNKEL come from the germline V gene (reference sequence). The CDR3 runs 16 residues. The junction had 10 bases not matched to a gene; V was cut back by 6 bases and J by 3 bases. CDR3 DNA: TGTGCCAGCAGTCGTATAGGGACTAGCGGCTACTACGAGCAGTACTTC. This encodes CASSRIGTSGYYEQYF.

This clone was picked up one time. The chain links TRBV9 to TRBJ1-2; D remains ambiguous. V gave up 4 bases and J gave up 2 bases, with 12 bases separating them. The V gene's germline CDR1 is SGDLS and CDR2 YYNGEE. The CDR3 consists of 14 residues. The CDR3 DNA follows: TGTGCCAGCAGCCCGAGGTCGCGCAACTATGGCTACACCTTC. Translating it yields CASSPRSRNYGYTF.

V is TRBV18 and J is TRBJ1-2; 12 positions match TRBD1. J gave up 8 bases and V 6 bases, and 13 bases lay outside the gene matches. Germline assignment: CDR1 KGHSH and CDR2 LQKENI. The CDR3 is 16 residues long. The CDR3 coding sequence is TGTGCCAGCTCGCCGTCCCGGGACAGGGGGCTGTACGGCTACACCTTC. Amino acid sequence: CASSPSRDRGLYGYTF.

The chain is built from TRBV2 and TRBJ1-5; 9 bases are a match to TRBD1. Looked up from germline, CDR1 is SNHLY and CDR2 is FYNNEI. The trim removed 10 bases at V and 4 bases at J, leaving 14 bases unmatched. The CDR3 is made up of 16 amino acids. CDR3 loop: CATSASGQGRNQPQHF. CDR3 DNA sequence: TGTGCCACCTCGGCATCCGGACAGGGGAGGAATCAGCCCCAGCATTTT.

The rearrangement links TRBV12-3 or TRBV12-4 to TRBJ2-1, with D possibly TRBD2 on 5 matching bases. CDR3 length: 12 amino acids. V was shortened by 6 bases and J by 13 bases, with 16 bases between the two germline ends. The DNA for the CDR3 is TGTGCCAGCAGGGAGGCTAGAGGATTCCAGTTCTTC. Its protein product is CASREARGFQFF.

The chain is built from TRBV6-5 and TRBJ1-1; TRBD1 agrees at 9 bases. The ends lost 8 bases at V and 5 bases at J; junction bases unmatched: 6. The CDR3 is made up of 13 amino acids. Germline lookup yields CDR1 MNHEY and CDR2 SVGAGI. In DNA, the CDR3 is TGTGCCAGCGAGTGGGGACAGGGAACTGAAGCTTTCTTT. Translation: CASEWGQGTEAFF.

A single count supports this clone. This sequence joins TRBV5-1 and TRBJ1-6, with unresolved D. The V gene's germline CDR1 is SGHRS and CDR2 YFSETQ. Trimming took off 1 base at V and 10 bases at J, with 12 bases between the two ends. The CDR3 spans 14 residues. The CDR3 here is CASSLWAGGSPLHF. In nucleotides, the CDR3 is TGCGCCAGCAGCTTGTGGGCAGGTGGCTCACCCCTCCACTTT.

This clone was detected a few times. This chain connects TRBV7-2 to TRBJ1-5; no firm D call. The germline CDR1 and CDR2 sequences are SGHTA and FQGNSA. V was shortened by 5 bases and J by 0 bases, with 11 bases between the two germline ends. This CDR3 has 15 amino acids. CDR3 sequence: CASSRFRDSNQPQHF. CDR3 sequence (DNA): TGTGCCAGCAGCCGCTTCAGAGATAGCAATCAGCCCCAGCATTTT. The whole variable domain, remainder taken from reference TRBV7-2 and TRBJ1-5, is GAGVSQSPSNKVTEKGKDVELRCDPISGHTALYWYRQSLGQGLEFLIYFQGNSAPDKSGLPSDRFSAERTGGSVSTLTIQRTQQEDSAVYLCASSRFRDSNQPQHFGDGTRLSIL.

V and J are TRBV7-9 and TRBJ1-4; the D gene is possibly TRBD1 (6 bases). Germline V gene lookup returns CDR1 SEHNR and CDR2 FQNEAQ (reference sequence). Trimming removed 7 bases from V and 8 bases from J, with 17 bases in between. The CDR3 has 14 amino acids. CDR3 in amino acids: CASNDQGRGEKLFF. The CDR3 DNA sequence: TGTGCCAGCAATGATCAGGGGAGAGGCGAAAAACTGTTTTTT.